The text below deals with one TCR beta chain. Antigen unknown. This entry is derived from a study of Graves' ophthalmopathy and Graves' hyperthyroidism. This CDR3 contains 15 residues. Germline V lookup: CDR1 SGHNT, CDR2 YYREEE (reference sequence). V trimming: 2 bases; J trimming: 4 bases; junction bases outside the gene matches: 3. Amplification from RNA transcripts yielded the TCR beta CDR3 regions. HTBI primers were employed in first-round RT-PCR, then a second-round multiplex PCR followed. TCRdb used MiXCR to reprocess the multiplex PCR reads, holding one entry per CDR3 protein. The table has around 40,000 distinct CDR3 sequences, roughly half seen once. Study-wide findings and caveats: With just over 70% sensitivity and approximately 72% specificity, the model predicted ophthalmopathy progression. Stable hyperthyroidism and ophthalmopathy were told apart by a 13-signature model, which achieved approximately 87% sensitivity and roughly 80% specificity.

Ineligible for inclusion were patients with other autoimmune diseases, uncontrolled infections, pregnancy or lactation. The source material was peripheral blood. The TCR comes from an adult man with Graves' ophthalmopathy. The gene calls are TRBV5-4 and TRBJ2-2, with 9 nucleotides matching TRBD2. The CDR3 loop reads CASSLAGGGTGELFF. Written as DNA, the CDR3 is TGTGCCAGCAGCTTAGCGGGAGGAGGCACCGGGGAGCTGTTTTTT.